This T cell receptor beta chain was profiled in a study of early T cells in non-severe SARS-CoV-2 infection. Individual cDNA molecules were tagged with unique molecular identifiers. TCRdb analysed the 5' RACE reads with MiXCR anew, one entry per CDR3 protein. The data hold about 46,000 distinct CDR3 sequences, with about 9.3% observed a single time. This clonotype was picked up many times. The CDR3 extends over 15 amino acids. With 4 bases removed from V and 1 base from J, the gap between germline ends came to 13 bases. CDR1 is LGHDT and CDR2 is YNNKEL in the germline V gene (reference sequence). V usage is TRBV3-1 and J usage is TRBJ1-1; D unclear. The sequenced material came from whole blood. The source of this sequence is an adult who was a healthcare worker with PCR-confirmed SARS-CoV-2 infection or an uninfected control (not recorded which). CDR3 sequence reads: CASSPGGVANTEAFF. The DNA for the CDR3 is TGTGCCAGCAGCCCTGGTGGGGTAGCGAACACTGAAGCTTTCTTT.